This TCR beta chain was sequenced for a study of blood T cell repertoires in COVID-19. At the level of the study: In Cohort 3, a recovered donor had either two negative PCRs, clearance, or symptom resolution. Sample material is recorded as cDNA or gDNA derived from T cells, B-cell-depleted T cells, or PBMCs.

Measured with immunoSEQ multiplex PCR; TCRdb has only the in-frame clones, and not every one. The sample contains around 190,000 clones, more than 85% of which appear only once. The germline V gene has CDR1 DFQATT and CDR2 SNEGSKA (reference sequence). This CDR3 has 14 residues. Trimming cost V 3 bases and J 5 bases; bases outside gene matches: 10. Participant ages covered about 18 to 90 years across some 25 US areas. Cohort allocation depended upon clinical history that participants reported. The gene calls are TRBV20-1 and TRBJ2-7; 7 bases fit TRBD2. The sequence was obtained from a woman aged 40 to 50 in a cohort exposed to, infected with or recovered from COVID-19 (not recorded which). Sequencing was performed on PBMCs or T cells enriched from blood (not recorded which). CDR3 in DNA: TGCAGTGCTAGTCTGGGGGAGGGCCACCACGAGCAGTACTTC. Its translation is CSASLGEGHHEQYF.